This TCR beta chain was documented in a study of T cell responses to AZD1222 COVID-19 vaccine. The protocol was immunoSEQ multiplex PCR, while the TCRdb copy is restricted to in-frame clones and leaves out a portion. The sample holds tens of thousands of clones, almost 90% seen once. The sample was peripheral blood, taken on day 0 of AZD1222 vaccination. The source of this sequence is an adult in good health.

CDR3 nucleotide sequence: TGTGCCAGCAGCTTCGGTGTTAGTGGCGAAGCTTTCTTT. Its protein is CASSFGVSGEAFF. The chain is built from TRBV7-3 and TRBJ1-1; D remains ambiguous. CDR3 length: 13 amino acids. Germline-derived CDR1 and CDR2 are SGHTA and FQGTGA. The V gene lost 3 bases and the J gene lost 8 bases, with 13 bases spanning the gap.